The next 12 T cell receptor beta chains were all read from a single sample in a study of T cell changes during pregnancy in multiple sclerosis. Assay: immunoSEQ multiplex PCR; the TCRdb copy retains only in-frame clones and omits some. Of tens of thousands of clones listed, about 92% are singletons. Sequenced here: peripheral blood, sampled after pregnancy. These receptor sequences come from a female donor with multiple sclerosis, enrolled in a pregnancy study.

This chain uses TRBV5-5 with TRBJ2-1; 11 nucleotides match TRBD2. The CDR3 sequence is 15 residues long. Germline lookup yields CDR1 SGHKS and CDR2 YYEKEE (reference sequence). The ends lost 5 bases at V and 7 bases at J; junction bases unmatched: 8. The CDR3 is CASSYGTSGPNEQFF. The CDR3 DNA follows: TGTGCCAGCAGTTACGGGACTAGCGGTCCGAATGAGCAGTTCTTC.

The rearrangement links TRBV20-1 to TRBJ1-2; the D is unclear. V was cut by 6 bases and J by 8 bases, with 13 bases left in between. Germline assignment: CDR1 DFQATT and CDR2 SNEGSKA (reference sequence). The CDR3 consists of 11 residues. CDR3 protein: CSAFGEMGYTF. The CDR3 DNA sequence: TGCAGTGCCTTTGGGGAGATGGGCTACACCTTC.

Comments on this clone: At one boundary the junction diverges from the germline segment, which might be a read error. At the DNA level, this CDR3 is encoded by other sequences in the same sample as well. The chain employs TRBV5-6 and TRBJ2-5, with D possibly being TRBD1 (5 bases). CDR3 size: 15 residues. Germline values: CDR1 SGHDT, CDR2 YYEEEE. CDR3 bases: TGTGCTAGCAGTTATTACCGGACAACCAGGGAGACCCAGTACTTC. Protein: CASSYYRTTRETQYF.

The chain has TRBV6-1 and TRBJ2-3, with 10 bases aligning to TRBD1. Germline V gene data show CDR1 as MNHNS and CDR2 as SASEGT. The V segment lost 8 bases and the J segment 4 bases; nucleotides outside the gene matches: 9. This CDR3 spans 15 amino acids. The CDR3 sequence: CASLLGDRGADTQYF. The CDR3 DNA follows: TGTGCCAGCCTCCTCGGGGACAGGGGTGCAGATACGCAGTATTTT.

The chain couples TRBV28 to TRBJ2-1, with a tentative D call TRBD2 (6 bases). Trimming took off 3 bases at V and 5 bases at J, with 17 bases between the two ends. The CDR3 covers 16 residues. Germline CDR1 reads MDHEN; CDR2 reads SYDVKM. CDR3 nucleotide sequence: TGTGCCAGCAGTTTCCTGGACTATAGGATCCACAATGAGCAGTTCTTC. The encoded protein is CASSFLDYRIHNEQFF.

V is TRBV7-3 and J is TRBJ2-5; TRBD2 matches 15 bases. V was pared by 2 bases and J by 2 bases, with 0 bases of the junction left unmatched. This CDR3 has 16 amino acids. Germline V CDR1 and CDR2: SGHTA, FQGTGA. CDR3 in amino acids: CASSLGTSGGQETQYF. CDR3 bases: TGTGCCAGCAGCTTAGGGACTAGCGGGGGGCAAGAGACCCAGTACTTC.

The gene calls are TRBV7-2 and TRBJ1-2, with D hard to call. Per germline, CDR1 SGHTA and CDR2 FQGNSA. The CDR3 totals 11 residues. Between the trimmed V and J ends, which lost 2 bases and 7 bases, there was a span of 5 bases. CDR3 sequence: CASSLQAGYTF. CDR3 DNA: TGTGCCAGCAGCTTACAGGCTGGCTACACCTTC.

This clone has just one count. The CDR3 region has the DNA TGTGCCAGCAGCCCCACTAGCGCGACCTACGAGCAGTACTTC. It is translated as CASSPTSATYEQYF. The V and J genes are TRBV13 and TRBJ2-7, with 7 positions matching TRBD2. The germline CDR1 and CDR2 sequences are PRHDT and FYEKMQ (reference sequence). The CDR3 covers 14 residues. The J segment lost 2 bases and the V segment lost 5 bases, leaving 6 bases of the junction unmatched.

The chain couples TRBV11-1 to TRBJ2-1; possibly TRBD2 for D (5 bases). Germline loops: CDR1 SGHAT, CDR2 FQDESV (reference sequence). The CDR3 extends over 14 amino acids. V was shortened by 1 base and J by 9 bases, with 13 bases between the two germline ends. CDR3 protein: CASSLGPGSTEQFF. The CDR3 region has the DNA TGTGCCAGCAGCTTAGGCCCGGGGAGCACTGAGCAGTTCTTC.

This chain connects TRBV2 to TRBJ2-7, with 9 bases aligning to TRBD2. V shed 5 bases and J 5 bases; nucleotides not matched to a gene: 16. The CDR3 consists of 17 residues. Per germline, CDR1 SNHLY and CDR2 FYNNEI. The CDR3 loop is CASSIHPLVAGGNEQYF. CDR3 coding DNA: TGTGCCAGCAGTATCCACCCACTAGTGGCGGGAGGGAACGAGCAGTACTTC.

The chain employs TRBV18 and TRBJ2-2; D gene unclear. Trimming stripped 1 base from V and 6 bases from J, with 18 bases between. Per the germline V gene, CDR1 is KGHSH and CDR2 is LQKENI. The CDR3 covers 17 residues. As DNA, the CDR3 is TGTGCCAGCTCACCACTCGGTCTAAAATTGTCACCCGGGGAGCTGTTTTTT. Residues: CASSPLGLKLSPGELFF. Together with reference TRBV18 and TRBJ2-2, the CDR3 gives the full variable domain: NAGVMQNPRHLVRRRGQEARLRCSPMKGHSHVYWYRQLPEEGLKFMVYLQKENIIDESGMPKERFSAEFPKEGPSILRIQQVVRGDSAAYFCASSPLGLKLSPGELFFGEGSRLTVL.

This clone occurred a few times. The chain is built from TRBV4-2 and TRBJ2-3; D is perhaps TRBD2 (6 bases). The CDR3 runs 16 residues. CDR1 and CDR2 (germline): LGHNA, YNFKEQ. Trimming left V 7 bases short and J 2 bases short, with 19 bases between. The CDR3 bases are TGTGCCAGCACCGAGGGAGTGGGAGGTGTCACAGATACGCAGTATTTT. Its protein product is CASTEGVGGVTDTQYF.